The clone carrying this T cell receptor beta chain was picked up many times. In TCRdb, the 5' RACE reads were re-called with MiXCR into one record per CDR3 protein. Of around 63,000 distinct CDR3 sequences listed, nearly 6.5% are singletons. Stated time point: sample taken at primary tumor resection. This record comes from a study of spatial heterogeneity in lung cancer. The CDR3 loop spans 20 amino acids. The germline gives CDR1 LNHNV, CDR2 YYDKDF (reference sequence). Trimming at V came to 0 bases and at J to 0 bases, leaving 12 bases not matched to a gene. This chain joins TRBV15 and TRBJ2-1, with 9 bases aligning to TRBD2. This material consisted of PBMCs, taken at surgery. The source is a female donor with early-stage non-small cell lung cancer. CDR3 loop: CATSRDHSGRFSSSYNEQFF. In DNA form, the CDR3 reads TGTGCCACCAGCAGAGATCACAGCGGGAGGTTCTCGAGCTCCTACAATGAGCAGTTCTTC.